Below are 20 T cell receptor beta chains sequenced from a single sample in a study of blood T cells in healthy people across ages. PCR was performed a second time for roughly 7 to 12 cycles using a sample-barcoded 5' primer and a J-beta primer mix. TCRdb ran MiXCR on the 5' RACE reads and lists one entry per CDR3 protein. Counted here are approximately 760,000 distinct CDR3 sequences, approximately 25% occurring once; the ten biggest clones make up roughly 9%. In addition, the sample was reused for a study of T cells of mothers and their children.

Sequencing was performed on blood. Receptors originate from a boy aged 5-17 years in good health.

The chain uses TRBV28 and TRBJ2-2; weak D call: TRBD1 (6 bases). Germline V gene lookup returns CDR1 MDHEN and CDR2 SYDVKM. The CDR3 contains 14 residues. Trimming removed 7 bases at V and 5 bases at J, with 14 bases between. The CDR3 sequence is CASTLQGWTGELFF. Here the CDR3 DNA reads TGTGCCAGCACCCTACAGGGTTGGACCGGGGAGCTGTTTTTT.

The chain carries TRBV5-5 and TRBJ1-2; no clear D. Trimming removed 4 bases at V and 4 bases at J, with 11 bases between. Germline loops: CDR1 SGHKS, CDR2 YYEKEE (reference sequence). The CDR3 totals 13 residues. CDR3 amino acids: CASSIVAGYGYTF. CDR3 coding DNA: TGTGCCAGCAGCATCGTGGCTGGCTATGGCTACACCTTC.

CDR3 sequence (DNA): TGTGCCAGCAGTTTGACAGGGGTGGACACTGAAGCTTTCTTT. It encodes CASSLTGVDTEAFF. V and J are TRBV28 and TRBJ1-1; 8 bases are a match to TRBD1. Germline CDR1 reads MDHEN; CDR2 reads SYDVKM. This CDR3 has 14 amino acids. Unmatched junction bases numbered 3, after V lost 3 bases and J lost 3 bases.

This clonotype was seen a handful of times. The chain couples TRBV14 to TRBJ1-6; possible D gene TRBD1, 5 bases. The CDR3 consists of 15 residues. Deletions cut 4 bases from V and 6 bases from J, with 13 bases between. Germline CDR1 and CDR2: SGHDN and FVKESK. The CDR3 protein is CASSRGDRANSPLHF. The CDR3, as DNA: TGTGCCAGCAGCCGCGGTGACAGAGCTAATTCACCCCTCCACTTT.

For this clonotype: The junction departs from the called germline gene at one end, perhaps through a read error. The chain recombines TRBV11-2 with TRBJ2-7; D is possibly TRBD2 (5 bases). This CDR3 region has 17 residues. Germline lookup yields CDR1 SGHAT and CDR2 FQNNGV. The CDR3 sequence is CASSPQENPAATYEQCF. CDR3 bases: TGTGCCAGCAGCCCCCAAGAGAACCCAGCGGCAACCTACGAGCAGTGCTTC.

This chain connects TRBV28 to TRBJ2-1, with D perhaps TRBD2 (6 bases). V lost 5 bases and J 6 bases, leaving 17 bases between the germline ends. The CDR3 length is 15 residues. The germline V gene has CDR1 MDHEN and CDR2 SYDVKM. CDR3 DNA: TGTGCCAGCAGTCGAGGGACTCTGGGCGCCAATGAGCAGTTCTTC. Translating it yields CASSRGTLGANEQFF.

With respect to this clonotype: Sequence at one end of the junction differs from germline and may be a read error. The chain couples TRBV20-1 to TRBJ2-3, with D possibly being TRBD1 (6 bases). CDR3 length: 16 residues. Germline lookup yields CDR1 DFQATT and CDR2 SNEGSKA (reference sequence). The CDR3: CSAGVPIQGSTDTQYF. CDR3 nucleotide sequence: TGCAGTGCTGGAGTCCCTATACAGGGCTCAACAGATACACAGTATTTT.

V gene TRBV5-1 combines with J gene TRBJ2-1, with D hard to call. The CDR3 spans 12 residues. With 3 bases removed from V and 5 bases from J, the gap between germline ends came to 6 bases. Looked up from germline, CDR1 is SGHRS and CDR2 is YFSETQ. CDR3 loop: CASSSGNNEQFF. CDR3 in DNA: TGCGCCAGCAGCTCAGGTAACAATGAGCAGTTCTTC.

This clonotype was counted a few times. The rearrangement links TRBV14 to TRBJ2-1, with a possible D match to TRBD2 (5 bases). The V end lost 0 bases, the J end lost 0 bases, and 9 bases lay between the germline ends. The germline CDR1 and CDR2 sequences are SGHDN and FVKESK. The CDR3 totals 16 residues. The CDR3 loop is CASSQEGSLSYNEQFF. DNA of the CDR3: TGTGCCAGCAGCCAAGAAGGGAGCCTCTCCTACAATGAGCAGTTCTTC.

Comments on this clonotype: A much larger clone lies a single base off, so this may be a read error. The chain couples TRBV13 to TRBJ2-6; perhaps TRBD1 as D (5 bases). Germline V gene data show CDR1 as PRHDT and CDR2 as FYEKMQ (reference sequence). This CDR3 region has 15 residues. CDR3: CASSLGRSGANVLAF. The CDR3 nucleotides are TGTGCCAGCAGCTTAGGAAGGTCTGGGGCCAACGTCCTGGCTTTC.

This clonotype was counted a few times. CDR3 coding DNA: TGCAGCGTTGAACCCGGACAGAGCTCCTATGGCTACACCTTC. The encoded protein is CSVEPGQSSYGYTF. The V gene is TRBV29-1, the J gene TRBJ1-2; D may be TRBD1 (6 bases). Germline V gene lookup returns CDR1 SQVTM and CDR2 ANQGSEA. Trimming took 2 bases from V and 4 from J, leaving 14 bases between them. The CDR3 loop spans 14 amino acids.

J is TRBJ1-2 and V is TRBV5-1; D uncertain. Trimming took 0 bases from V and 1 from J, leaving 10 bases between them. Germline V CDR1 and CDR2: SGHRS, YFSETQ. The CDR3 loop spans 15 amino acids. The CDR3 loop is CASSLAPLYNYGYTF. CDR3 nucleotide sequence: TGCGCCAGCAGCTTGGCCCCACTATATAACTATGGCTACACCTTC.

This chain links TRBV5-1 with TRBJ2-5; 11 bases line up with TRBD2. This CDR3 has 16 amino acids. Germline-derived CDR1 and CDR2 are SGHRS and YFSETQ. J gave up 5 bases and V 2 bases, and 8 bases lay outside the gene matches. The CDR3 is CASSFSSGGFGETQYF. The DNA of the CDR3 is TGCGCCAGCAGCTTTTCTAGCGGGGGGTTTGGCGAGACCCAGTACTTC.

In its sample, this clonotype was seen a few times. The gene calls are TRBV4-2 and TRBJ2-3; 10 nucleotides align to TRBD2. Germline loops: CDR1 LGHNA, CDR2 YNFKEQ. Losses at the gene ends were 0 bases for V and 0 bases for J; bases not matched to a gene: 3. The CDR3 has 17 amino acids. CDR3 nucleotide sequence: TGTGCCAGCAGCCAAGAATCACTAGCGGGGAGCACAGATACGCAGTATTTT. It yields the protein CASSQESLAGSTDTQYF.

In its sample, this clonotype was seen a few times. The V gene is TRBV29-1, the J gene TRBJ1-2; D remains ambiguous. The CDR3 length is 9 residues. Per the germline V gene, CDR1 is SQVTM and CDR2 is ANQGSEA. V was shortened by 3 bases and J by 8 bases, with 4 bases between the two germline ends. CDR3 sequence: CSVDPGYTF. In DNA form, the CDR3 reads TGCAGCGTTGATCCCGGCTACACCTTC.

The chain employs TRBV10-3 and TRBJ1-1, with 11 positions matching TRBD1. Germline V gene sequence: CDR1 ENHRY, CDR2 SYGVKD. The CDR3 runs to 17 residues. V trimming: 1 base; J trimming: 1 base; junction bases outside the gene matches: 5. CDR3 bases: TGTGCCATCAGTGAGTTTGGGACAGGGGGTGCGAACACTGAAGCTTTCTTT. Amino acid sequence: CAISEFGTGGANTEAFF.

This clonotype was detected only a few times. The V call is TRBV9, the J call TRBJ2-7, with a weak D call TRBD2 (6 bases). V dropped 4 bases and J dropped 3 bases, with 17 bases sitting between them. Germline CDR1 and CDR2: SGDLS and YYNGEE. The CDR3 spans 15 residues. The CDR3 reads CASSPGSMRGYEQYF. The CDR3 DNA sequence: TGTGCCAGCAGCCCCGGGTCGATGCGGGGCTACGAGCAGTACTTC.

V usage is TRBV4-1 and J usage is TRBJ2-1; 14 nucleotides agree with TRBD2. V shed 2 bases, J shed 3 bases, and the junction held 9 bases outside the gene matches. The germline V gene has CDR1 MGHRA and CDR2 YSYEKL. The CDR3 runs 19 residues. CDR3 loop: CASSQRGLAGGRYYNEQFF. CDR3 DNA: TGCGCCAGCAGCCAAAGAGGACTAGCGGGAGGCCGTTACTACAATGAGCAGTTCTTC.

There are a few counts of this clonotype. The chain joins TRBV6-6 to TRBJ2-7, with 10 bases matching TRBD1. Trimming removed 0 bases from V and 6 bases from J; junction bases left unmatched: 2. The CDR3 extends over 14 amino acids. Germline CDR1 reads MNHNY; CDR2 reads SVGAGI (reference sequence). The CDR3 coding sequence is TGTGCCAGCAGTTACTCTGACAGGGGGCCCGAGCAGTACTTC. It specifies CASSYSDRGPEQYF.

This clonotype was counted between two and nine times. The rearrangement uses TRBV11-2 and TRBJ2-1; D unclear. The ends were cut back, 1 base at V and 1 base at J, with 11 bases in the middle. The germline V gene has CDR1 SGHAT and CDR2 FQNNGV. The CDR3 extends over 16 amino acids. This chain's CDR3 is CASSLGGFWSYNEQFF. CDR3 sequence (DNA): TGTGCCAGCAGCTTAGGTGGGTTTTGGTCCTACAATGAGCAGTTCTTC. The complete variable domain, with remaining parts taken from reference TRBV11-2 and TRBJ2-1, reads EAGVAQSPRYKIIEKRQSVAFWCNPISGHATLYWYQQILGQGPKLLIQFQNNGVVDDSQLPKDRFSAERLKGVDSTLKIQPAKLEDSAVYLCASSLGGFWSYNEQFFGPGTRLTVL.